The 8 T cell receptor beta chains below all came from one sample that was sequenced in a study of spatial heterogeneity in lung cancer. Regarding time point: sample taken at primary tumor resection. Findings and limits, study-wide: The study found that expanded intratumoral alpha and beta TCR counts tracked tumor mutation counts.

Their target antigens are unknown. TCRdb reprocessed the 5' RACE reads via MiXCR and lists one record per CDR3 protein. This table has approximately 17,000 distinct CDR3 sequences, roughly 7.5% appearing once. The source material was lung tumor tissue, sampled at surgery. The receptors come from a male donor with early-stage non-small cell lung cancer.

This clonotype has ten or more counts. The CDR3 DNA reads TGTGCCAGCAGTATAACAGGGATGGGGTATGACAGGGGCAATGAGCAGTTCTTC. It specifies CASSITGMGYDRGNEQFF. This chain uses TRBV27 with TRBJ2-1, with TRBD1 matching over 8 bases. The CDR3 spans 18 residues. Trimming at V came to 5 bases and at J to 6 bases, leaving 18 bases not matched to a gene. CDR1 MNHEY and CDR2 SMNVEV come from the germline V gene (reference sequence).

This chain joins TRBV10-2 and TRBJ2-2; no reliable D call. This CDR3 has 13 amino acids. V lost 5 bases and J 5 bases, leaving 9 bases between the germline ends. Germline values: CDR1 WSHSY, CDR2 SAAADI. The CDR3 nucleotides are TGCGCCAGCAGTACCGTTCAAACCGGGGAGCTGTTTTTT. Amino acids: CASSTVQTGELFF.

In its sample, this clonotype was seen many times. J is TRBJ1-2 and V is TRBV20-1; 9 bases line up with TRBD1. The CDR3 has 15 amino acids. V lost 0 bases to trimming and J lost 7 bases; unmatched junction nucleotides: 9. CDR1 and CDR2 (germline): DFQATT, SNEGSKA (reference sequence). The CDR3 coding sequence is TGCAGTGCTAGAGATCCACAGGGGGCCGTTTTTGGCTACACCTTC. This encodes CSARDPQGAVFGYTF.

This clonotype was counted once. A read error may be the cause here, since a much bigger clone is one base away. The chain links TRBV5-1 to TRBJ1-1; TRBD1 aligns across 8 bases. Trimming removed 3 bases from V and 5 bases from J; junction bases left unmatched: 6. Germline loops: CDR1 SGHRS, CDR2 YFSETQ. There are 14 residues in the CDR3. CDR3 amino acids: CASSSGQGLTEAFF. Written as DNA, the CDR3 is TGCGCCAGCAGCTCCGGACAGGGCCTAACTGAAGCTTTCTTT.

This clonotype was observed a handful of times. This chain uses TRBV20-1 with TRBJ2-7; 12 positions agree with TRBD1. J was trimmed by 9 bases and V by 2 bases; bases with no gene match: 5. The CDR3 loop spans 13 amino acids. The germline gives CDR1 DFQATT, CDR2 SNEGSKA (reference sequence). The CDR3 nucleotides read TGCAGTGCTAGACGGGACAGGGGGCTTGGGCAGTACTTC. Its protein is CSARRDRGLGQYF.

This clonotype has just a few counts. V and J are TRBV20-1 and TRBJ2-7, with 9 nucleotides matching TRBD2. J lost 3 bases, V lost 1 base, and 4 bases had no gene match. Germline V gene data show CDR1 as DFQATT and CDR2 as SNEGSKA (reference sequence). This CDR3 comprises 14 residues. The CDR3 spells CSARGLADHYEQYF. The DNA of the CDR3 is TGCAGTGCTAGAGGACTAGCGGACCACTACGAGCAGTACTTC.

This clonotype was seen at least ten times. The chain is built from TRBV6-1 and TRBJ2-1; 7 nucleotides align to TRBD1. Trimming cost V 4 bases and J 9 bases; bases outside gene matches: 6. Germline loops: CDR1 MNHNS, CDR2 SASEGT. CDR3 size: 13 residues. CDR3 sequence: CASSGQGNLEQFF. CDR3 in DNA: TGTGCCAGCAGTGGACAGGGTAACCTTGAGCAGTTCTTC.

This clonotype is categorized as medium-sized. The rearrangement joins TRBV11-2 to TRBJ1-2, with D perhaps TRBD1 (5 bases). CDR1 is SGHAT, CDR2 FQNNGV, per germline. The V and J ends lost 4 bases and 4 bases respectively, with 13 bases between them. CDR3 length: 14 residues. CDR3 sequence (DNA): TGTGCCAGCAGCTCGCAAACAGGTGGCTATGGCTACACCTTC. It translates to CASSSQTGGYGYTF.